This T cell receptor beta chain comes out of a study of tumor-infiltrating lymphocytes in primary liver carcinoma. Co-extraction of both nucleic acids (RNA and DNA) used about 17-33 mg of unsorted bulk tissue. A constant-region primer primed TCR beta cDNA synthesis from around 500 ng of total RNA. Libraries covering TCR beta were generated through three nested multiplex PCR rounds (using a slightly modified ARM-PCR). TCRdb reprocessed the multiplex PCR reads with MiXCR, giving one entry per CDR3 protein. The data show approximately 120,000 distinct CDR3 sequences, 64% seen once. In its sample, this clonotype was seen many times. What it binds is not known. The study, taken as a whole, reports: Tumor-adjacent and tumor-blood pairs shared less of their repertoires than tumor region pairs shared. Representation across all five tumor regions was limited to only about 7.5-25% of top clones.

This clonotype was obtained from a woman aged 55 to 70 with primary liver carcinoma and hepatitis B virus infection. What was sequenced was liver tumor tissue from sampling region 3. As for subset: tumor region T3, left-lateral pole.

The CDR3 loop is CASSSRQGRSYEQYF. As DNA, the CDR3 is TGTGCCAGCAGTTCCAGGCAGGGGCGCTCCTACGAGCAGTACTTC. V and J are TRBV12-3 or TRBV12-4 and TRBJ2-7; D is perhaps TRBD1 (6 bases). V shed 4 bases and J shed 0 bases, with 13 bases lying between them. The CDR3 sequence is 15 residues long.